This TCR beta chain is drawn from a study of T cell repertoires in cytomegalovirus infection. This CDR3 has 13 residues. Germline assignment: CDR1 SGHTA and CDR2 FQGNSA. Deletions cut 6 bases from V and 5 bases from J, with 13 bases between. Many counts were recorded for this clonotype. Its cognate antigen is unknown. Findings and limits, study-wide: Dominating the ex vivo response were TCR beta clonotypes that were CMV-specific and HLA-C-restricted.

TCRdb passed the reads through MiXCR, listing each CDR3 protein once. This table holds around 630,000 distinct CDR3 sequences, roughly 26% found once. The sequence was collected from a human donor in good health (CMV status not recorded). Some clones in this sample may be carry-over from other donors' samples. Specimen: CD8+ T cells from PBMCs. This chain uses TRBV7-2 with TRBJ1-2; D call uncertain. CDR3 region: CASSFPTGYGYTF. Here the CDR3 DNA reads TGTGCCAGCAGTTTCCCCACTGGGTATGGCTACACCTTC.